This TCR beta chain was recovered during a study of cytomegalovirus exposure and HLA in healthy donors. With regard to this clone: No antigen is known for it.

After removal of 3 bases from V and 5 bases from J, the junction contained 7 bases not matched to a gene. Germline V gene sequence: CDR1 MNHNS, CDR2 SASEGT. The CDR3 runs to 17 residues. With 60 Vbeta and 13 Jbeta primers, the PCR was carried out. TCRdb keeps only in-frame clones here, not all; method: immunoSEQ multiplex PCR. Here the sample spans 150,000 to 200,000 clones, approximately 86% being singletons. Study conclusions and caveats: A prior analysis recorded that most TCR beta V segments were productive about 87% or about 30% of the time.

Source material: PBMCs. The source of this sequence is a woman younger than 35 in good health and CMV-seronegative. The chain is built from TRBV6-1 and TRBJ2-5; 15 bases map to TRBD2. The CDR3 region is CASSDWTSGRAGETQYF. The CDR3 coding sequence is TGTGCCAGCAGTGACTGGACTAGCGGGAGGGCCGGGGAGACCCAGTACTTC.